This T cell receptor beta chain was observed in a study of control samples from healthy donors and cancer patients. Clones were sequenced by immunoSEQ multiplex PCR, and TCRdb holds only the in-frame ones, with some missing. The repertoire includes about 130,000 clones, roughly 94% of them detected once, and about 14% sits in the top ten. Input material: PBMCs. The TCR was taken from a man in his fifties or sixties with colorectal cancer.

CDR3: CASLDRAISDQPQHF. The CDR3 DNA is TGTGCCAGTCTCGACAGGGCGATTTCCGACCAGCCCCAGCATTTT. The V gene is TRBV19, the J gene TRBJ1-5, with 7 positions matching TRBD1. The CDR3 is 15 amino acids. Losses at the gene ends were 8 bases for V and 7 bases for J; bases not matched to a gene: 14. The germline gives CDR1 LNHDA, CDR2 SQIVND (reference sequence). Variable domain in full (rest from reference TRBV19 and TRBJ1-5): DGGITQSPKYLFRKEGQNVTLSCEQNLNHDAMYWYRQDPGQGLRLIYYSQIVNDFQKGDIAEGYSVSREKKESFPLTVTSAQKNPTAFYLCASLDRAISDQPQHFGDGTRLSIL.